This record concerns one T cell receptor beta chain sequence. The data are from a study of blood T cell repertoires in COVID-19. Assay: immunoSEQ multiplex PCR; the TCRdb copy retains only in-frame clones and omits some. This sample carries approximately 340,000 clones, 87% of them seen once, and the ten largest clones take approximately 9.9%. The source of this sequence is a man in his thirties or forties with COVID-19, enrolled during active disease. Sequenced material: peripheral blood.

The CDR3 sequence is CASSPPSTGSYGYTF. CDR3 in DNA: TGTGCCAGCTCACCTCCTTCGACAGGGAGCTATGGCTACACCTTC. The chain couples TRBV18 to TRBJ1-2, with 7 bases that match TRBD1. The junction had 8 bases not matched to a gene; V was cut back by 3 bases and J by 4 bases. CDR3 length: 15 amino acids. Germline values: CDR1 KGHSH, CDR2 LQKENI. Full variable domain (missing parts from reference TRBV18 and TRBJ1-2): NAGVMQNPRHLVRRRGQEARLRCSPMKGHSHVYWYRQLPEEGLKFMVYLQKENIIDESGMPKERFSAEFPKEGPSILRIQQVVRGDSAAYFCASSPPSTGSYGYTFGSGTRLTVV.